Listed here is a single T cell receptor beta chain. The target antigen is unknown. The sample is drawn from a study of cytomegalovirus exposure and HLA in healthy donors. Findings and caveats of the study: There were about 160 TCR beta chains listed as cytomegalovirus-associated.

Measured with immunoSEQ multiplex PCR; TCRdb has only the in-frame clones, and not every one. The sample includes around 250,000 clones, around 87% of them seen just once. Germline V gives CDR1 MNHNS, CDR2 SASEGT. Trimming removed 3 bases from V and 5 bases from J; junction bases left unmatched: 6. The CDR3 has 16 amino acids. The J gene is TRBJ1-4, the V gene TRBV6-1; 10 bases are shared with TRBD1. This receptor was identified in a woman younger than 35 in good health and CMV-seronegative. Material for sequencing was PBMCs. CDR3 protein: CASSERAGQGNEKLFF. As DNA, the CDR3 is TGTGCCAGCAGTGAGCGGGCGGGACAGGGGAATGAAAAACTGTTTTTT.